What follows are 11 T cell receptor beta chains derived from one specimen sequenced in a study of cytomegalovirus exposure and HLA in healthy donors. Researchers ran the PCR with 60 Vbeta and 13 Jbeta primers. Profiled with immunoSEQ multiplex PCR; TCRdb holds only in-frame clones, not every one. Here the sample spans about 180,000 clones, about four fifths being singletons. The sequenced sample consisted of PBMCs. The receptors were sampled from a man aged 25-40 years in good health and CMV-seropositive.

J is TRBJ1-2 and V is TRBV9; TRBD1 matches at 9 bases. V lost 5 bases and J lost 0; bases outside the gene matches: 8. CDR3 length: 16 amino acids. The germline CDR1 and CDR2 sequences are SGDLS and YYNGEE. The CDR3 here is CASRGPGTGTNYGYTF. The CDR3 DNA sequence: TGTGCCAGCAGGGGTCCCGGGACAGGGACTAACTATGGCTACACCTTC.

The CDR3 DNA reads TGTGCCACCAGCAAAAGGGAGCGAGGAAAACTGTTTTTT. It specifies CATSKRERGKLFF. V gene TRBV15 combines with J gene TRBJ1-4; D remains ambiguous. V was shortened by 4 bases and J by 10 bases, with 13 bases between the two germline ends. The CDR3 is 13 residues long. CDR1 and CDR2 from the germline V gene are LNHNV and YYDKDF (reference sequence).

This chain connects TRBV5-6 to TRBJ2-7; D ambiguous. Germline loops: CDR1 SGHDT, CDR2 YYEEEE. The CDR3 spans 16 residues. The ends were cut back, 0 bases at V and 0 bases at J, with 13 bases in the middle. CDR3 loop: CASSLAVVGTSYEQYF. The CDR3 nucleotides are TGTGCCAGCAGCTTGGCGGTCGTGGGCACCTCCTACGAGCAGTACTTC.

The genes are TRBV2 and TRBJ1-6; no firm D call. Germline CDR1 reads SNHLY; CDR2 reads FYNNEI. The length of the CDR3 is 13 residues. V was clipped by 5 bases and J by 8 bases, with 10 bases between them. DNA of the CDR3: TGTGCCAGCAGTCTCGGGATTTATTCACCCCTCCACTTT. Protein product: CASSLGIYSPLHF.

The genes are TRBV19 and TRBJ2-7; 11 bases align to TRBD2. The J segment lost 3 bases and the V segment lost 2 bases, leaving 6 bases of the junction unmatched. CDR3 size: 16 residues. Germline CDR1 reads LNHDA; CDR2 reads SQIVND (reference sequence). The CDR3 DNA is TGTGCCAGTAGTATAAGGGCCGGGACTAGCGGCTACGAGCAGTACTTC. Its translation is CASSIRAGTSGYEQYF.

This clone has only a few counts. The chain is built from TRBV5-1 and TRBJ2-7, with a tentative D call TRBD1 (6 bases). Germline V gene lookup returns CDR1 SGHRS and CDR2 YFSETQ. The CDR3 runs 15 residues. Trimming pared 0 bases from V and 2 bases from J, leaving 12 bases between. CDR3 residues: CASSLDGTTTYEQYF. The CDR3 nucleotides read TGCGCCAGCAGCTTGGACGGGACAACTACCTACGAGCAGTACTTC.

This clone was seen only once. V and J are TRBV6-5 and TRBJ1-3; the match to TRBD1 covers 8 bases. Germline V CDR1 and CDR2: MNHEY, SVGAGI. V was clipped by 5 bases and J by 4 bases; unmatched bases: 7. The CDR3 extends over 15 amino acids. In nucleotides, the CDR3 is TGTGCCAGCAGTCCTAGGACAGGGCGAGGAAACACCATATATTTT. Translating gives CASSPRTGRGNTIYF.

This clone was seen a single time. This rearrangement joins TRBV7-6 to TRBJ2-6; D is perhaps TRBD2 (5 bases). The germline V gene encodes CDR1 SGHVS and CDR2 FNYEAQ. This CDR3 comprises 16 residues. Trimming shortened V by 1 base and J by 4 bases, and 11 bases separated the two germline ends. The CDR3 sequence: CASSLVSGSGANVLTF. The CDR3 region has the DNA TGTGCCAGCAGCTTAGTGTCGGGGTCAGGGGCCAACGTCCTGACTTTC.

This chain joins TRBV6-5 and TRBJ2-5, with 9 bases aligning to TRBD1. This CDR3 spans 15 amino acids. V dropped 4 bases and J dropped 5; count of bases not matched to a gene: 8. Germline-derived CDR1 and CDR2 are MNHEY and SVGAGI. For the CDR3, the DNA is TGTGCCAGCAGTTCCCGGACAGGGGTTGATGAGACCCAGTACTTC. It codes for CASSSRTGVDETQYF.

This clone has more than one count but fewer than ten. V is TRBV7-3 and J is TRBJ2-1; 11 bases are shared with TRBD2. V dropped 4 bases and J dropped 7; count of bases not matched to a gene: 3. The CDR3 has 14 residues. Germline V gene data show CDR1 as SGHTA and CDR2 as FQGTGA. CDR3 amino acids: CASSSTSGRNEQFF. The CDR3 nucleotides read TGTGCCAGCAGCTCAACTAGCGGGAGAAATGAGCAGTTCTTC.

The chain has TRBV27 and TRBJ2-1; 7 bases match TRBD2. The length of the CDR3 is 18 residues. V shed 6 bases, J shed 0 bases, and the junction held 14 bases outside the gene matches. Germline V lookup: CDR1 MNHEY, CDR2 SMNVEV (reference sequence). The CDR3 is CASRAFGGDSSSYNEQFF. CDR3 in DNA: TGTGCCAGCAGAGCTTTTGGGGGGGACTCCAGCTCCTACAATGAGCAGTTCTTC.